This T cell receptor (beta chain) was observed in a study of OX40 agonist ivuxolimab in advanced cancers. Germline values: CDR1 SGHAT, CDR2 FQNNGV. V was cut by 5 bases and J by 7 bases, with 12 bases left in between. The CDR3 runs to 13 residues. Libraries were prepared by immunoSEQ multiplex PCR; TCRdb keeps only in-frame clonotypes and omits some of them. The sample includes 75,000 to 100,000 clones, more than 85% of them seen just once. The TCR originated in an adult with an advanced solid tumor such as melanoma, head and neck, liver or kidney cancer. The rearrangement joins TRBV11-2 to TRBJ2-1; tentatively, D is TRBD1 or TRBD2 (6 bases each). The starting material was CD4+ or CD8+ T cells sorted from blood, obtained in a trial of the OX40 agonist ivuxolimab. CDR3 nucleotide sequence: TGTGCCAGCAGCCTGGGGGGCGGGAATGAGCAGTTCTTC. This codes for CASSLGGGNEQFF.